This T cell receptor beta chain originates from a study of siplizumab effects on memory and regulatory T cells. CDR3 length: 14 amino acids. Germline assignment: CDR1 LGHNT and CDR2 FRNRAP. Trimming pared 1 base from V and 2 bases from J, leaving 5 bases between. TCRdb's table, derived via immunoSEQ multiplex PCR, lists solely in-frame clones and lacks some. The sample has tens of thousands of clones; 95% to 97% are singletons. The receptor comes from a human donor in good health. The chain employs TRBV12-5 and TRBJ1-4; D unresolved. The sequenced material came from naive CD4+ T cells sorted from blood. The CDR3 loop reads CASGLGNTNEKLFF. CDR3 sequence (DNA): TGTGCTAGTGGTTTGGGTAATACTAATGAAAAACTGTTTTTT. Complete variable domain (other parts from reference TRBV12-5 and TRBJ1-4): DARVTQTPRHKVTEMGQEVTMRCQPILGHNTVFWYRQTMMQGLELLAYFRNRAPLDDSGMPKDRFSAEMPDATLATLKIQPSEPRDSAVYFCASGLGNTNEKLFFGSGTQLSVL.